This T cell receptor beta chain was identified in a study of metastatic and nonmetastatic thyroid tumors. Overall study: Peripheral blood and tumor or nodule samples from malignant and benign thyroid patients were compared.

CDR1 SNHLY and CDR2 FYNNEI come from the germline V gene. V was clipped by 6 bases and J by 3 bases; unmatched bases: 5. This CDR3 has 14 residues. Per the study methods: A classifier of distant metastasis in papillary thyroid cancer was built from CDR3 differences (across clinicopathological groups). TCRdb re-clonotyped the PCR reads via MiXCR. The V and J calls were not made by the authors but by TCRdb's processing. This table has about 24,000 clones, around 20% appearing once. All patients were treatment-naive before thyroid surgery. In this sample, this clone is medium-sized. The origin of this receptor is a male donor with papillary thyroid cancer or a benign thyroid nodule (not recorded which). Some clones in this sample may be carry-over from other donors' samples. Sequencing was performed on blood. The chain combines TRBV2 with TRBJ2-1, with 7 bases aligning to TRBD1. The CDR3 is CASRTGTVYNEQFF. The CDR3 coding sequence is TGTGCCAGCAGGACCGGGACAGTCTACAATGAGCAGTTCTTC.